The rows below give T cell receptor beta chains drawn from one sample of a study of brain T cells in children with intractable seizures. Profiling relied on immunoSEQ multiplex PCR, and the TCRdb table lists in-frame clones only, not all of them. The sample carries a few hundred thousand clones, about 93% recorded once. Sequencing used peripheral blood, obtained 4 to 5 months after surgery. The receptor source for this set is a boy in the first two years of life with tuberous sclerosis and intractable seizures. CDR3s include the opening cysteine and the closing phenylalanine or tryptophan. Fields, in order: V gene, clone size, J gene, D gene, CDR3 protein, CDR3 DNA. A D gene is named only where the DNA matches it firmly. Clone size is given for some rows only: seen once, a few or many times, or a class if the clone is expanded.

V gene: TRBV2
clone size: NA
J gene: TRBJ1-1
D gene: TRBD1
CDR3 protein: CASSDRGYTEAFF
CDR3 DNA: TGTGCCAGCAGTGACAGGGGGTACACTGAAGCTTTCTTT

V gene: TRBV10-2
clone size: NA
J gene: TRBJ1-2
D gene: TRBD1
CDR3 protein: CASRPGTGSVYYGYTF
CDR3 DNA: TGCGCCAGCCGTCCCGGGACAGGGTCGGTTTACTATGGCTACACCTTC

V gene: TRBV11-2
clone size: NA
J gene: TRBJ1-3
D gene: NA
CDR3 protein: CASSSLVLGPTFSGNTIYF
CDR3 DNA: TGTGCCAGCAGCTCCCTAGTCTTAGGGCCAACCTTCTCTGGAAACACCATATATTTT

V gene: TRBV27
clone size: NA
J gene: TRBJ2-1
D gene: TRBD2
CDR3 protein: CASRTSGRVNEQFF
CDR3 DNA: TGTGCCAGCAGAACTAGCGGGAGGGTCAATGAGCAGTTCTTC

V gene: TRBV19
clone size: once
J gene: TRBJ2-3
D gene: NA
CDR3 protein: CASSSTVTDTQYF
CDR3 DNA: TGTGCCAGTAGTTCGACAGTCACAGATACGCAGTATTTT

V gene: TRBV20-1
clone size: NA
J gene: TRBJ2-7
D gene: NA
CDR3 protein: CSASLSYEQYF
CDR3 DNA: TGCAGTGCTAGTCTTTCCTACGAGCAGTACTTC

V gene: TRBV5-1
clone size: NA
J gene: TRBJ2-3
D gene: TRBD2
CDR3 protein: CASSALAGDGDTQYF
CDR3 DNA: TGCGCCAGCAGCGCCCTAGCGGGAGATGGAGATACGCAGTATTTT

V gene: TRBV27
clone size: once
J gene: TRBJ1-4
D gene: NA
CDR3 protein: CASSFRENNEKLFF
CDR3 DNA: TGTGCCAGCAGTTTTAGGGAGAATAATGAAAAACTGTTTTTT

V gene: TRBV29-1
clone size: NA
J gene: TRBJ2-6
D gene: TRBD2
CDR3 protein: CSVVFRDYDSSGANVLTF
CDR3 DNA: TGCAGCGTCGTCTTCCGGGACTATGACTCCTCTGGGGCCAACGTCCTGACTTTC

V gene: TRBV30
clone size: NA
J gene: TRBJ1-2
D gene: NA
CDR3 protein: CAWSVHYNGRSTF
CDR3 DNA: TGTGCCTGGAGTGTACATTATAATGGCAGGTCCACCTTC

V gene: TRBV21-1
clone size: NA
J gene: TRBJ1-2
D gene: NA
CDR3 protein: CASSSHPSRGTADYGYTF
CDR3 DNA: TGTGCCAGCAGCTCCCACCCTTCCAGGGGAACCGCGGACTATGGCTACACCTTC

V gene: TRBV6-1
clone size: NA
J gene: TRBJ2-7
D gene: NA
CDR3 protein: CASSEARGVRTSLARSYEQYF
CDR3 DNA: TGTGCCAGCAGTGAAGCGAGGGGGGTGAGGACTAGTTTAGCCCGATCCTACGAGCAGTACTTC

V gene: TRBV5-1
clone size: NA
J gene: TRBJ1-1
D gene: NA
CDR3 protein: CASSLAFSGVGTEAFF
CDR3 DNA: TGCGCCAGCAGCTTGGCCTTTTCAGGGGTGGGCACTGAAGCTTTCTTT

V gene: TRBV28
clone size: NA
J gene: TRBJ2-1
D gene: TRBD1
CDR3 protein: CASSFRRDRIFDEQFF
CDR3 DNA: TGTGCCAGCAGTTTTCGCCGGGACAGGATTTTCGATGAGCAGTTCTTC

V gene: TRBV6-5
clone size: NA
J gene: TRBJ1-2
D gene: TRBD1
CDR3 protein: CASSLNRGYGYTF
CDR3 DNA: TGTGCCAGCAGCCTTAACAGGGGCTATGGCTACACCTTC

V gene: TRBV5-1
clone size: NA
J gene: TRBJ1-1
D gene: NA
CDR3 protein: CASSLNPSGTLNTEAFF
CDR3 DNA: TGCGCCAGCAGCTTGAACCCTTCAGGGACCCTGAACACTGAAGCTTTCTTT

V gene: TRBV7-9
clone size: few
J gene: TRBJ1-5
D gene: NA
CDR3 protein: CASSLSVVGQPQHF
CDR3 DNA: TGTGCCAGCAGCTTAAGCGTGGTCGGTCAGCCCCAGCATTTT

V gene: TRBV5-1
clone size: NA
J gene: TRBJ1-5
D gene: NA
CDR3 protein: CASSLDFGQPQHF
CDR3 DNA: TGCGCCAGCAGCTTGGATTTCGGTCAGCCCCAGCATTTT

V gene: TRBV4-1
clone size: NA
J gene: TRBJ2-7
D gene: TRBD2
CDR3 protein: CASSPRAGGTEQYF
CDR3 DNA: TGCGCCAGCAGCCCCCGAGCGGGAGGGACCGAGCAGTACTTC

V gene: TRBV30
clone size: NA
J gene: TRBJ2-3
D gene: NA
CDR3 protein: CAWSEQGTLTDTQYF
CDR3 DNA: TGTGCCTGGAGTGAACAGGGGACTCTCACAGATACGCAGTATTTT

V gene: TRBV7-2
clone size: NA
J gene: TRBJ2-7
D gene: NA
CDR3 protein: CASSLRGGLAYEQYF
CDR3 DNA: TGTGCCAGCAGCTTACGTGGGGGGCTCGCCTACGAGCAGTACTTC

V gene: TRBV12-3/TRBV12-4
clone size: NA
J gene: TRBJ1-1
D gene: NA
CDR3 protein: CASSLTGNTEAFF
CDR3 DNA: TGTGCCAGCAGTCTTACAGGGAACACTGAAGCTTTCTTT

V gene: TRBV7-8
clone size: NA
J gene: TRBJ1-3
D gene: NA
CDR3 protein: CASTHPETSGNTIYF
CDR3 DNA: TGTGCCAGCACCCACCCAGAGACCTCTGGAAACACCATATATTTT

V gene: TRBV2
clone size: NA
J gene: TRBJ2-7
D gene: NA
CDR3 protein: CASSEDHYEQYF
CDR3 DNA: TGTGCCAGCAGTGAGGACCACTACGAGCAGTACTTC

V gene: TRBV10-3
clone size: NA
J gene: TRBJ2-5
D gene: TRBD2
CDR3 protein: CAISGASGAQETQYF
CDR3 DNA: TGTGCCATCAGTGGAGCTAGCGGGGCCCAAGAGACCCAGTACTTC

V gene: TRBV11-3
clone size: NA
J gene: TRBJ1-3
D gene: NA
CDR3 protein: CASSFRTASDLGTIYF
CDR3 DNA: TGTGCCAGCAGCTTTAGGACAGCGTCCGATCTGGGCACCATATATTTT

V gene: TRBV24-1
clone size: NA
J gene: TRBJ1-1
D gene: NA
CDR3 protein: CATSDLMTDEAFF
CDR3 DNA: TGTGCCACCAGTGATTTGATGACAGATGAAGCTTTCTTT

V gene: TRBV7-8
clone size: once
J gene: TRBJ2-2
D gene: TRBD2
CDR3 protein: CASSQRLAGAGELFF
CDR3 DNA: TGTGCCAGCAGCCAGCGACTAGCGGGTGCAGGGGAGCTGTTTTTT

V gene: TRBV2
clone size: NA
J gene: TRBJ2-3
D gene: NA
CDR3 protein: CASSRGRGDTQYF
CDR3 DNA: TGTGCCAGCAGCCGCGGTAGGGGGGATACGCAGTATTTT

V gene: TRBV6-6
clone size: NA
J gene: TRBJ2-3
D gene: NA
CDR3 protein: CASSYYTLGGTDTQYF
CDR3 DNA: TGTGCCAGCAGTTACTACACACTGGGGGGCACAGATACGCAGTATTTT

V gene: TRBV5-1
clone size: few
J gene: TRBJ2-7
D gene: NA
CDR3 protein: CASSLVLGDTYEQYF
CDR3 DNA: TGCGCCAGCAGCTTGGTTTTGGGGGATACCTACGAGCAGTACTTC

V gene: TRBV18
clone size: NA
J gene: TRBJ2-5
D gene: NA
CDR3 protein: CASSPIMRGALMETQYF
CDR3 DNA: TGTGCCAGCTCACCGATCATGAGGGGGGCCCTGATGGAGACCCAGTACTTC

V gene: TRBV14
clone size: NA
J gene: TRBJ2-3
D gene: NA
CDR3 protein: CASSQEPSSTDTQYF
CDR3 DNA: TGTGCCAGCAGCCAAGAACCCTCTAGCACAGATACGCAGTATTTT

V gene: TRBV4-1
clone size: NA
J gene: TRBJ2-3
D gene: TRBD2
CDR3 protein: CASSQDSLAGDHTQYF
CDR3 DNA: TGCGCCAGCAGCCAAGATTCCCTAGCGGGGGACCATACGCAGTATTTT

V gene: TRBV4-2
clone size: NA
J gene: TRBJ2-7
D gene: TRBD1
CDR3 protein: CASSQGTGVAYEQYF
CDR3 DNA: TGTGCCAGCAGCCAAGGGACAGGGGTGGCCTACGAGCAGTACTTC

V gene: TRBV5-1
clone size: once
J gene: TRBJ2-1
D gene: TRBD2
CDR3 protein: CASSLGGRAGGPNEQFF
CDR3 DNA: TGCGCCAGCAGCTTGGGCGGGCGAGCGGGGGGGCCTAATGAGCAGTTCTTC

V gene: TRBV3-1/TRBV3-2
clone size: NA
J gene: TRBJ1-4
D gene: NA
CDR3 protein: CASSQGSGELFF
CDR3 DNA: TGTGCCAGCAGCCAAGGTTCGGGAGAACTGTTTTTT

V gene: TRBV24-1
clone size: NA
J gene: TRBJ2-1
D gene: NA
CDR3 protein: CATSDLPILESGEQFF
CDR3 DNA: TGTGCCACCAGTGATTTGCCGATCTTAGAAAGCGGTGAGCAGTTCTTC

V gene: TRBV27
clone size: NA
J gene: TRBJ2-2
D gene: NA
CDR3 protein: CASSTPSRASTGELFF
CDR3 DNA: TGTGCCAGCAGTACTCCTTCTAGGGCCTCGACCGGGGAGCTGTTTTTT

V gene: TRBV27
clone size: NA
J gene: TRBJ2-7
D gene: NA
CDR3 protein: CASSLTGSYEQYF
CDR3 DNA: TGTGCCAGCAGTTTGACAGGCTCCTACGAGCAGTACTTC

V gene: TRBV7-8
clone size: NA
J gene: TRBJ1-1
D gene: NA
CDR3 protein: CASSLSPRDQGNTEAFF
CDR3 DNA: TGTGCCAGCAGCTTAAGTCCCCGGGACCAGGGGAACACTGAAGCTTTCTTT

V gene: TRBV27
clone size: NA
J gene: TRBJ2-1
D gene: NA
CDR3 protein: CASSLGGNEQFF
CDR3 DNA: TGTGCCAGCAGTTTAGGGGGCAATGAGCAGTTCTTC

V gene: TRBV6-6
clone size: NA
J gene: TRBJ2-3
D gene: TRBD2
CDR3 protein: CASSQIRLAGPADTQYF
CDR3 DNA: TGTGCCAGCAGTCAAATCCGGTTAGCGGGACCCGCAGATACGCAGTATTTT

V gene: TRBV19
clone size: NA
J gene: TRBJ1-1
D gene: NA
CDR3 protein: CASSMGLGMNTEAFF
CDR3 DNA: TGTGCCAGTAGTATGGGTTTAGGAATGAACACTGAAGCTTTCTTT

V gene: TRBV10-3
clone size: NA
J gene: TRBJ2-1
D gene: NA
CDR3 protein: CAISESQGTNEQFF
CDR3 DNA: TGTGCCATCAGTGAGTCTCAAGGTACCAATGAGCAGTTCTTC

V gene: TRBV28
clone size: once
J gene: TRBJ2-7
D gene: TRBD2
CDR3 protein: CASSSASGVSSYEQYF
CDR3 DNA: TGTGCCAGCAGTTCGGCTAGCGGGGTCAGCTCCTACGAGCAGTACTTC

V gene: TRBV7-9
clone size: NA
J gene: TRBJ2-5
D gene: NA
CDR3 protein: CASSFSGQLETQYF
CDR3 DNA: TGTGCCAGCAGCTTTTCTGGCCAATTGGAGACCCAGTACTTC

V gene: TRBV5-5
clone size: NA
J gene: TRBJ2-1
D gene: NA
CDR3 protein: CASSLDWASVTEQFF
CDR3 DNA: TGTGCCAGCAGCTTGGATTGGGCTAGCGTTACTGAGCAGTTCTTC

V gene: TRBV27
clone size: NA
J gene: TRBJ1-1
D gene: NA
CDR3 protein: CASSSVSGGAFF
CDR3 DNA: TGTGCCAGCAGTTCAGTCTCCGGGGGTGCTTTCTTT

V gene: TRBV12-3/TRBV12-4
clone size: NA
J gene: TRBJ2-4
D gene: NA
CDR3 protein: CASSLGEYIQYF
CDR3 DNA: TGTGCCAGCAGTTTAGGGGAGTACATTCAGTACTTC

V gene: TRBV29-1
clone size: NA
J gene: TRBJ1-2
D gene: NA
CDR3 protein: CSVWTSDYGYTF
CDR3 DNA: TGCAGCGTGTGGACGTCGGACTATGGCTACACCTTC

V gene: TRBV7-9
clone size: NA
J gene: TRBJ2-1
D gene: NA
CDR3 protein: CASSSSTGWNEQFF
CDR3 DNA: TGTGCCAGCAGCTCGTCGACAGGCTGGAATGAGCAGTTCTTC

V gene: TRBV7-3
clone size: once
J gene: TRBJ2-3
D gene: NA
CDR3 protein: CASSLTGLVGGSTDTQYF
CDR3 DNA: TGTGCCAGCAGCTTAACGGGGCTCGTGGGCGGGAGCACAGATACGCAGTATTTT

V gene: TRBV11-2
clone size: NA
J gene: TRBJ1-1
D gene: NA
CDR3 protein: CASSLVVAAENTEAFF
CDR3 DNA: TGTGCCAGCAGCTTAGTGGTCGCGGCTGAGAACACTGAAGCTTTCTTT

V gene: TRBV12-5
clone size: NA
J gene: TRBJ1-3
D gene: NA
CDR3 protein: CASGWEGASGNTIYF
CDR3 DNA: TGTGCTAGTGGTTGGGAAGGGGCCTCTGGAAACACCATATATTTT